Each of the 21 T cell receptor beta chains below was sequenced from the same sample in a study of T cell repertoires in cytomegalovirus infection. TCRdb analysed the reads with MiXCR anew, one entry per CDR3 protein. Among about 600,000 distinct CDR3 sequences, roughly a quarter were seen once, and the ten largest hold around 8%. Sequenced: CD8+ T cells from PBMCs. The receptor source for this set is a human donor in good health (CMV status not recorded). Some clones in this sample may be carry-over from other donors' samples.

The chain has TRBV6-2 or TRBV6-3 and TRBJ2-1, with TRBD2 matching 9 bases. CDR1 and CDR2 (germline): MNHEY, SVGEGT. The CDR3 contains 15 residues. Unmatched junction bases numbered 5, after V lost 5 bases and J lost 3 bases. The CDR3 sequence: CASSLAGNYYNEQFF. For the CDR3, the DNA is TGTGCCAGCAGTCTAGCGGGGAACTACTACAATGAGCAGTTCTTC.

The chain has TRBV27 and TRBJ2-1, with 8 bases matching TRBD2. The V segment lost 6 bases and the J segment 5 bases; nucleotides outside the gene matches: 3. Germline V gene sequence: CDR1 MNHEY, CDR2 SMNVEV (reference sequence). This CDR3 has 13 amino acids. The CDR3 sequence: CASRDSGDNEQFF. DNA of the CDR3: TGTGCCAGCAGGGATAGCGGGGACAATGAGCAGTTCTTC.

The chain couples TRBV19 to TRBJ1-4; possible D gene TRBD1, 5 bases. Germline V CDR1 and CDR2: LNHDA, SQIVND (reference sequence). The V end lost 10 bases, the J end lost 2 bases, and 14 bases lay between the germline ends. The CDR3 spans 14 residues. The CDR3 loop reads CAIAPGRTNEKLFF. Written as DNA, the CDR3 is TGTGCCATCGCTCCGGGACGGACTAATGAAAAACTGTTTTTT. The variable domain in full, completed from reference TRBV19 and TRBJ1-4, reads DGGITQSPKYLFRKEGQNVTLSCEQNLNHDAMYWYRQDPGQGLRLIYYSQIVNDFQKGDIAEGYSVSREKKESFPLTVTSAQKNPTAFYLCAIAPGRTNEKLFFGSGTQLSVL.

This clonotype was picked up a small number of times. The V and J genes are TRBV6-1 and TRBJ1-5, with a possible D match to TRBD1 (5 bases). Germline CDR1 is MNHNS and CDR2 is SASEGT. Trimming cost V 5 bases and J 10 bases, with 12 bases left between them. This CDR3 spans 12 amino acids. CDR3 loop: CASSPRGTPQHF. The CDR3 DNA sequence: TGTGCCAGCAGTCCCCGGGGGACCCCCCAGCATTTT.

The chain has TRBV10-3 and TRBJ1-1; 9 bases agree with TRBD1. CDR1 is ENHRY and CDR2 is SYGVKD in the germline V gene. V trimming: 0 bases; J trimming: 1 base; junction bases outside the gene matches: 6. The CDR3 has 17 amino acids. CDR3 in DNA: TGTGCCATCAGTGAGTCGAACAGGGGGCAACGGAACACTGAAGCTTTCTTT. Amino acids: CAISESNRGQRNTEAFF.

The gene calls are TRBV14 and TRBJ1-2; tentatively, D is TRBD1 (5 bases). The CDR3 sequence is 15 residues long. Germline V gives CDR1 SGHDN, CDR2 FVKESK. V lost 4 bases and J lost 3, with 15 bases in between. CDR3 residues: CASSPGGSPYYGYTF. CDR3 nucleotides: TGTGCCAGCAGCCCGGGGGGTTCCCCTTACTATGGCTACACCTTC.

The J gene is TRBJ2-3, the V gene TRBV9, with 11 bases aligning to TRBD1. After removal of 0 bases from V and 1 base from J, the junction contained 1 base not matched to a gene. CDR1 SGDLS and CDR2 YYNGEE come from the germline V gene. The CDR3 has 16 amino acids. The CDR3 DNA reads TGTGCCAGCAGCGTAGGGACAGGGGGCCGCACAGATACGCAGTATTTT. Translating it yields CASSVGTGGRTDTQYF.

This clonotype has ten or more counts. The CDR3 is CASSPRGGTYNEQFF. The DNA for the CDR3 is TGTGCCAGCAGTCCCAGGGGGGGAACCTACAATGAGCAGTTCTTC. J is TRBJ2-1 and V is TRBV6-4; D might be TRBD1 or TRBD2, each matching 7 bases. CDR3 length: 15 residues. The germline V gene has CDR1 MRHNA and CDR2 SNTAGT. V lost 5 bases and J lost 2, with 13 bases in between.

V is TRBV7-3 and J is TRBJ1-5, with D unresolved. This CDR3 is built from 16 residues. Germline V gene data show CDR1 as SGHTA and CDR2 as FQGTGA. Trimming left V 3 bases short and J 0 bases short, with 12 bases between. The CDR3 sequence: CASSFGWGYSNQPQHF. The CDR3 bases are TGTGCCAGCAGCTTTGGATGGGGTTATAGCAATCAGCCCCAGCATTTT.

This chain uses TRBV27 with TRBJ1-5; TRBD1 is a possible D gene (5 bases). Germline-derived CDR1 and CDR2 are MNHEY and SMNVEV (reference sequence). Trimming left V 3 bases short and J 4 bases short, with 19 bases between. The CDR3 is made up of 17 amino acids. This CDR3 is CASSFWSPRDANQPQHF. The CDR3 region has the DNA TGTGCCAGCAGTTTTTGGTCACCAAGGGACGCTAATCAGCCCCAGCATTTT.

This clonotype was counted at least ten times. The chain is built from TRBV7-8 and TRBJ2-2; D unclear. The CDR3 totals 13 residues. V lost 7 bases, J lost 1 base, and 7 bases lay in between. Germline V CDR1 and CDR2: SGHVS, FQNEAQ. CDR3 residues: CASKRQNTGELFF. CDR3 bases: TGTGCCAGCAAACGACAGAACACCGGGGAGCTGTTTTTT.

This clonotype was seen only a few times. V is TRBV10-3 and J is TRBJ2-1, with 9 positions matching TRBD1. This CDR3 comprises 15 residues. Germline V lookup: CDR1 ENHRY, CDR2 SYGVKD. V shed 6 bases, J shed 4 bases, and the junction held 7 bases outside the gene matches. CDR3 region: CAIRPGQGYYNEQFF. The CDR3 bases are TGTGCCATCAGACCGGGACAGGGTTATTACAATGAGCAGTTCTTC.

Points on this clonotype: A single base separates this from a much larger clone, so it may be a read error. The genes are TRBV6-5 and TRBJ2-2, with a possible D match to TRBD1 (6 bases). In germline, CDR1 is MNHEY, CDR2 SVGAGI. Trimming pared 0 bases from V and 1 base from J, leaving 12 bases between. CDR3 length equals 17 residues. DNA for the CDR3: TGTGCCAGCAGTTACTCATGGGGGCCGTGGAACACCGGGGAGCTGTTTTTT. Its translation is CASSYSWGPWNTGELFF.

DNA for the CDR3: TGCAGTGCTAGAGATTACAGGAATACGTACGATGGCTACACCTTC. This sequence encodes CSARDYRNTYDGYTF. This sequence joins TRBV20-1 and TRBJ1-2, with D possibly matching TRBD1 (5 bases). CDR1 is DFQATT and CDR2 is SNEGSKA in the germline V gene (reference sequence). The CDR3 covers 15 residues. V gave up 0 bases and J gave up 6 bases, with 17 bases separating them.

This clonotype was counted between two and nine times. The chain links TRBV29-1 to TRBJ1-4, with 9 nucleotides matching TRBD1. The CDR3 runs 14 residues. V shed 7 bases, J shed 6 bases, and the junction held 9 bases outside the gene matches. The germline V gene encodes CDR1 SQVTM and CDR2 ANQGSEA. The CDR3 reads CSGITGGADEKLFF. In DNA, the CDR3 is TGCAGCGGTATTACAGGGGGCGCAGATGAAAAACTGTTTTTT. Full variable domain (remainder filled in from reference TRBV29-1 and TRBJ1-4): SAVISQKPSRDICQRGTSLTIQCQVDSQVTMMFWYRQQPGQSLTLIATANQGSEATYESGFVIDKFPISRPNLTFSTLTVSNMSPEDSSIYLCSGITGGADEKLFFGSGTQLSVL.

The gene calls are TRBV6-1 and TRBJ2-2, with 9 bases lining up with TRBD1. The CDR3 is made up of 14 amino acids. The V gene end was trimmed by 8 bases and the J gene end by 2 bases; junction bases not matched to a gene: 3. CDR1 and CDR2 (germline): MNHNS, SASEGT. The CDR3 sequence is CASGTGSNTGELFF. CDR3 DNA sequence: TGTGCCAGCGGGACAGGGAGTAACACCGGGGAGCTGTTTTTT.

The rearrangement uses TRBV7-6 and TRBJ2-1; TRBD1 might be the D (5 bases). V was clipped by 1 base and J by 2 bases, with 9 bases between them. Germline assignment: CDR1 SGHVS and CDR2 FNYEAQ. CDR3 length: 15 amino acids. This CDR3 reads CASSLVATAYNEQFF. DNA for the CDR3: TGTGCCAGCAGCTTAGTTGCGACAGCCTACAATGAGCAGTTCTTC.

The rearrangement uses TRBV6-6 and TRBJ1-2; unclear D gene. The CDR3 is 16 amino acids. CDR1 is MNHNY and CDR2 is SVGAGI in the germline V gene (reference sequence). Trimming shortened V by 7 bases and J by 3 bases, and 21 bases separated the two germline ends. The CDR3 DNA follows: TGTGCCAGCAACATTATTTACCCCGGCGAGTACTATGGCTACACCTTC. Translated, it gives CASNIIYPGEYYGYTF.

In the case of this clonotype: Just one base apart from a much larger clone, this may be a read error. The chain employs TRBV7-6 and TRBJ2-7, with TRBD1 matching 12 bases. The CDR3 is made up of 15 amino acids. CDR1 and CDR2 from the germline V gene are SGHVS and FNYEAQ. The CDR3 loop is CTSSLGGTGGREQYV. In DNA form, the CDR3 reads TGTACCAGCAGCTTAGGCGGGACAGGGGGCCGGGAGCAGTACGTC.

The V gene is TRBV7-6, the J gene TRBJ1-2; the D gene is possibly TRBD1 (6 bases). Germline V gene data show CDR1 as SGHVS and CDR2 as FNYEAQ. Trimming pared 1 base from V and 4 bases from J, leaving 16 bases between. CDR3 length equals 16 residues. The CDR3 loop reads CASSLGAPGHVYGYTF. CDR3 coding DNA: TGTGCCAGCAGCTTAGGGGCTCCGGGACATGTCTATGGCTACACCTTC.

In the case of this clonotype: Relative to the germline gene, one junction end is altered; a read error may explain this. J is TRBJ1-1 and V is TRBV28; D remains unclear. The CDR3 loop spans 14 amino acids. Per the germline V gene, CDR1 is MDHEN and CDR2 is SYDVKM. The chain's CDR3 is CVSSLGNLNTEAFF. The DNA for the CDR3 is TGTGTCAGCAGTTTAGGAAATCTGAACACTGAAGCTTTCTTT.